This T cell receptor beta chain was sequenced during a study of spatial heterogeneity in lung cancer. TCRdb redid the calling of the 5' RACE reads with MiXCR, one entry per CDR3 protein. The repertoire includes 9,500 to 10,000 distinct CDR3 sequences, around 50% of them detected once, and 28% sits in the top ten. Time point: sample taken at primary tumor resection. With respect to this clonotype: Its matching antigen is unknown.

Notes on the study in general: Tumor mutation count correlated with how many alpha and beta TCRs expanded intratumorally.

The CDR3 extends over 15 amino acids. The ends were cut back, 1 base at V and 1 base at J, with 8 bases in the middle. The TCR sequence derives from a female donor with early-stage non-small cell lung cancer. The starting material was lung tumor tissue, obtained at surgery. This rearrangement joins TRBV12-3 or TRBV12-4 to TRBJ1-5; D is ambiguous. This CDR3 is CASSLGLRSNQPQHF. The CDR3 DNA sequence: TGTGCCAGCAGTTTAGGGTTGAGGAGCAATCAGCCCCAGCATTTT.